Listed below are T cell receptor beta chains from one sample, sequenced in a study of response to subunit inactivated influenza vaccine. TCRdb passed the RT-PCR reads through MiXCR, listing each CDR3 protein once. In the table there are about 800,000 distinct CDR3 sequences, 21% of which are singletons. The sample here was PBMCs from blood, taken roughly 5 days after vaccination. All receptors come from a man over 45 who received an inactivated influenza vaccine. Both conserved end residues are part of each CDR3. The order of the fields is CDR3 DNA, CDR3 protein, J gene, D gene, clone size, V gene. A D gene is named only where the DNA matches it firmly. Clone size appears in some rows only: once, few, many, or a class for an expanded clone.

TGTGCCATCAGTGATCAGGGGGCCAAGGGGACCCAGTACTTC CAISDQGAKGTQYF TRBJ2-5 TRBD1 - TRBV10-3
TGCAGTGCTAGAGATTCCCTCCGGGAGGCCCAGTACTTC CSARDSLREAQYF TRBJ2-5 TRBD2 - TRBV20-1
TGCAGCGTTGAAGGGCTGTCGCGGGGGTCTTTCGTGGAGCAGTTCTTC CSVEGLSRGSFVEQFF TRBJ2-1 TRBD2 - TRBV29-1
TGTGCCAGCAGCCCCGACAGGGTAATGAACACTGAAGCTTTCTTT CASSPDRVMNTEAFF TRBJ1-1 TRBD1 many TRBV7-2
TGCGCCAGCAGCCAGGAATACGGCGGGGAAAGCACAGATACGCAGTATTTT CASSQEYGGESTDTQYF TRBJ2-3 - - TRBV4-3
TGCAGCGTTCCAATGGGACTAGCGGGAGGCTATGAGCAGTTCTTC CSVPMGLAGGYEQFF TRBJ2-1 TRBD2 many TRBV29-1
TGTGCCAGCAGTTACTACTCCTACGAGCAGTACTTC CASSYYSYEQYF TRBJ2-7 - many TRBV6-2/TRBV6-3
TGCAGTGCTAGAGGGGGGACGAGCGAGCAGTACTTC CSARGGTSEQYF TRBJ2-7 - - TRBV20-1
TGCAGCGTAGAAGTGGGAACACAAGAGACCCAGTACTTC CSVEVGTQETQYF TRBJ2-5 - - TRBV29-1
TGTGCCAGCAGCTTAGTAGGTCCCGCAGGGGGTGGGAGCTATGGCTACACCTTC CASSLVGPAGGGSYGYTF TRBJ1-2 TRBD1 - TRBV11-2
TGCGCCAGCAGCGAGGGACAGGGCCAAGAGACCCAGTACTTC CASSEGQGQETQYF TRBJ2-5 TRBD1 few TRBV5-1
TGCAGTGCATTGAGCGGGAGCGTAGCAGATACGCAGTATTTT CSALSGSVADTQYF TRBJ2-3 TRBD2 - TRBV20-1
TGCAGTGCCCGAGGACTAGCGGCTACGTTCTACGAGCAGTACTTC CSARGLAATFYEQYF TRBJ2-7 TRBD2 few TRBV20-1
TGTGCCAGCAGTCGTCAGGGGGCAATATACTCCTACGAGCAGTACTTC CASSRQGAIYSYEQYF TRBJ2-7 TRBD1 - TRBV25-1
TGCGCCAGCAGTGAGCCTACAGGGGCGGTAAACATTCAGTACTTC CASSEPTGAVNIQYF TRBJ2-4 TRBD1 few TRBV10-2
TGCAGTGCTAGAGGGGCACAGGGGCTCACAGATACGCAGTATTTT CSARGAQGLTDTQYF TRBJ2-3 TRBD1 - TRBV20-1
TGTGCCAGCAGTTATCTGGCAGGTACCTTTTTCGAAGCTTTCTTT CASSYLAGTFFEAFF TRBJ1-1 - few TRBV6-5
TGCAGTGCTCTGGACAATAGCAATCAGCCCCAGCATTTT CSALDNSNQPQHF TRBJ1-5 - few TRBV20-1
TGTGCCAGCAGCCGACAGGATAGCAATCAGCCCCAGCATTTT CASSRQDSNQPQHF TRBJ1-5 - few TRBV12-3/TRBV12-4
TGTGCCAGCTGTGATCTACGACTCTCCTACGAGCAGTACTTC CASCDLRLSYEQYF TRBJ2-7 - - TRBV5-6
TGTGCCAGCAGCACCCCCGGGGTCGCCGGGGAGCTGTTTTTT CASSTPGVAGELFF TRBJ2-2 - few TRBV7-9
TGCAGCGTGGGCGCCCTGTACAATGAGCAGTTCTTC CSVGALYNEQFF TRBJ2-1 - - TRBV29-1
TGTGCCAGCAGTTTCTTAGGCAAGTCTTACGAGCAGTACTTC CASSFLGKSYEQYF TRBJ2-7 - few TRBV12-3/TRBV12-4
TGCAGTGCTTCGGGACTAGCGAGCCTCACAGATACGCAGTATTTT CSASGLASLTDTQYF TRBJ2-3 TRBD2 - TRBV20-1